The rows below give T cell receptor beta chains drawn from one sample of a study of T cell changes during pregnancy in multiple sclerosis. TCRdb's table, derived via immunoSEQ multiplex PCR, lists solely in-frame clones and lacks some. The table lists around 40,000 clones, 90% to 95% of them singletons. Material: CD8+ T cells from peripheral blood mononuclear cells, obtained in the second trimester of pregnancy. These receptors all stem from a female donor with multiple sclerosis, enrolled in a pregnancy study. Both conserved end residues are trimmed from each CDR3.

V	J	CDR3
TRBV5-1	TRBJ2-3	ASSFGRPSTDTQY
TRBV7-2	TRBJ2-7	ASSLPYDSTYEQY
TRBV14	TRBJ2-3	ASSQLGTDTQY
TRBV27	TRBJ1-6	ASSPNTGVSPLH
TRBV2	TRBJ2-1	ASMLTGSYNEQF
TRBV5-1	TRBJ2-3	ASSPRLAGGGDTQY
TRBV19	TRBJ2-7	ASSIERAGLNSYEQY
TRBV14	TRBJ2-5	ASSPRGPETQY
TRBV12-5	TRBJ1-2	ASGLEGRADGYT
TRBV5-6	TRBJ2-5	ASSLDRGQETQY
TRBV7-9	TRBJ1-1	ASSVRKAGESNTEAF
TRBV30	TRBJ2-5	AWGYSGASRETQY
TRBV30	TRBJ1-6	AWRGLVVSYNSPLH
TRBV5-5	TRBJ2-7	ASSFGGTGTYEQY
TRBV5-1	TRBJ1-2	ASSLLAGGPTNYGYT
TRBV23-1	TRBJ1-1	ASSSLPGQGMEAF
TRBV5-8	TRBJ2-3	ASSFRQAPLGKDTQY
TRBV4-1	TRBJ1-5	ASSQGQGLGNQPQH
TRBV9	TRBJ2-7	ASSVGSQGAYEQY
TRBV2	TRBJ2-3	ASWDSFTDTQY
TRBV5-1	TRBJ2-7	ASSLGRGNSNYEQY
TRBV11-3	TRBJ2-2	ASSSGQTVANTGELF
TRBV6-5	TRBJ2-7	ASSFLDRGCNEQY
TRBV29-1	TRBJ2-3	SVEGVQGAGTDTQY
TRBV5-1	TRBJ1-1	ASSLLGAGTEAF
TRBV11-2	TRBJ2-7	ASSLVRGDSYEQY
TRBV27	TRBJ2-1	ASSFIERGANEQF
TRBV7-9	TRBJ1-2	ASSPDRRDGYT
TRBV9	TRBJ1-5	ASSARANQPQH
TRBV19	TRBJ2-1	ASQTGDSSYNEQF
TRBV29-1	TRBJ2-7	SGGRTGAAHEQY
TRBV5-1	TRBJ2-2	ASSLQGSGELF
TRBV19	TRBJ2-7	ASSIGVGLAVSYEQY
TRBV2	TRBJ2-1	ARCRLAINYEQF
TRBV7-8	TRBJ2-1	ASSPLQGGEQF
TRBV30	TRBJ1-1	AWDRMNTEAF
TRBV18	TRBJ2-3	ASSPPGRAHTDTQY
TRBV13	TRBJ1-2	ASSTRGYDSIAYGYT
TRBV20-1	TRBJ2-7	SDRVLHEQY
TRBV6-1	TRBJ2-4	ASGQASY
TRBV5-5	TRBJ2-5	ASSLLRDRHQETQY
TRBV15	TRBJ2-3	AAAEERPRTQY
TRBV27	TRBJ2-3	ASSPAGGGTDTQY
TRBV7-9	TRBJ2-5	ASSPPGGFEETQY
TRBV10-1	TRBJ2-5	ASSDKPALQETQY
TRBV7-6	TRBJ1-1	ASSLGGRWQGTTEAF
TRBV2	TRBJ1-1	ASSERLPFVMNTEAF
TRBV4-2	TRBJ1-1	ASSHETGNTEAF
TRBV5-6	TRBJ1-2	ASSLEGDIGYGYT
TRBV7-9	TRBJ2-7	ASSVEKHYEQY
TRBV4-1	TRBJ1-3	ASSLTGDSGNTIY
TRBV6-4	TRBJ2-7	ASSDPTSERLYEQY
TRBV6-5	TRBJ2-7	ASSSTGSYEQY
TRBV4-3	TRBJ1-1	ASSLEVGSTGWTEAF
TRBV19	TRBJ1-5	ASSIDRFAAGRYSNQPQH
TRBV19	TRBJ1-4	ASSRGQGSEKLF
TRBV9	TRBJ1-2	ASSVETGPDYGYT
TRBV10-3	TRBJ1-2	AISDMGDRGQARDGYT
TRBV7-9	TRBJ1-1	ASSSRTGRMNTEAF
TRBV19	TRBJ2-7	ASSPASGSRGYEQY